Each of the 19 T cell receptor beta chains below was sequenced from the same sample in a study of tumor T cells in aggressive B-cell lymphoma. This table comes from immunoSEQ multiplex PCR, and its TCRdb copy is limited to in-frame clones, with some not included. Of under 2,500 clones in the sample, around 90% are singletons; the top ten hold 6.6%. The sample taken for sequencing was tumor tissue. Receptors were obtained from an adult with diffuse large B cell lymphoma.

This chain uses TRBV28 with TRBJ1-1; 7 bases agree with TRBD1. This CDR3 has 14 amino acids. The germline gives CDR1 MDHEN, CDR2 SYDVKM. V gave up 6 bases and J gave up 1 base; unmatched junction bases: 5. CDR3 sequence reads: CASSISGGNTEAFF. The DNA of the CDR3 is TGTGCCAGCAGCATTTCAGGGGGGAACACTGAAGCTTTCTTT.

The chain combines TRBV4-3 with TRBJ2-2; TRBD2 might be the D (6 bases). The CDR3 is 17 residues long. Trimming pared 0 bases from V and 5 bases from J, leaving 16 bases between. The germline CDR1 and CDR2 sequences are LGHNA and YSLEER. CDR3 sequence: CASSQDARLGGTGELFF. Written as DNA, the CDR3 is TGCGCCAGCAGCCAAGATGCGAGACTGGGGGGAACCGGGGAGCTGTTTTTT.

J is TRBJ2-7 and V is TRBV29-1, with 7 bases aligning to TRBD2. CDR1 is SQVTM and CDR2 is ANQGSEA in the germline V gene. With V trimmed by 4 bases and J by 6 bases, 6 bases remained unmatched. The CDR3 consists of 12 residues. The CDR3 spells CSVAGRGGEQYF. CDR3 DNA: TGCAGCGTTGCTGGGAGGGGCGGCGAGCAGTACTTC.

The count of this clone is one. The CDR3 DNA sequence: TGTGCCAGCAGTCGAGGGACAACTGGAAACACCATATATTTT. Protein sequence: CASSRGTTGNTIYF. The chain carries TRBV7-9 and TRBJ1-3, with a possible D match to TRBD1 (6 bases). The CDR3 is 14 residues long. CDR1 and CDR2 (germline): SEHNR, FQNEAQ (reference sequence). With 6 bases removed from V and 2 bases from J, the gap between germline ends came to 11 bases.

The gene calls are TRBV2 and TRBJ2-6; 9 positions agree with TRBD1. The germline V gene has CDR1 SNHLY and CDR2 FYNNEI. V lost 7 bases to trimming and J lost 4 bases; unmatched junction nucleotides: 11. The CDR3 is made up of 17 amino acids. This chain's CDR3 is CASNPGQGLAGANVLTF. The DNA of the CDR3 is TGTGCCAGCAACCCGGGACAGGGTCTTGCAGGGGCCAACGTCCTGACTTTC.

The chain carries TRBV4-3 and TRBJ2-3, with 8 bases that match TRBD2. V dropped 8 bases and J dropped 5; count of bases not matched to a gene: 12. The CDR3 has 15 residues. The germline gives CDR1 LGHNA, CDR2 YSLEER. The CDR3 DNA reads as TGCGCCAGCTCCAGGTTACGGGAGGGCCAAGATACGCAGTATTTT. This sequence encodes CASSRLREGQDTQYF.

Concerning this clone: Distinct nucleotide sequences in the sample also encode this CDR3. The CDR3 is CSAVSGRQFF. The CDR3 DNA is TGCAGTGCTGTCAGCGGGAGGCAGTTCTTC. The V gene is TRBV20-1, the J gene TRBJ2-1, with 8 bases identical to TRBD2. The V gene end was trimmed by 5 bases and the J gene end by 12 bases; junction bases not matched to a gene: 3. The CDR3 spans 10 residues. CDR1 DFQATT and CDR2 SNEGSKA come from the germline V gene (reference sequence).

This clone was counted once. The V and J genes are TRBV5-6 and TRBJ1-2; D is unresolved. CDR3 length: 15 residues. Germline CDR1 is SGHDT and CDR2 is YYEEEE. V shed 0 bases and J shed 6 bases, with 15 bases lying between them. The DNA of the CDR3 is TGTGCCAGCAGCTTGGCCGTGACGAGTCGGGATGGCTACACCTTC. It encodes CASSLAVTSRDGYTF.

This clone has only one observation. For the CDR3, the DNA is TGTGCCAGCAACCAGGGGCGGACTGAAGCTTTCTTT. Its translation: CASNQGRTEAFF. This sequence joins TRBV28 and TRBJ1-1, with D perhaps TRBD1 (6 bases). CDR1 and CDR2 (germline): MDHEN, SYDVKM. Deletions cut 7 bases from V and 5 bases from J, with 11 bases between. The CDR3 extends over 12 amino acids.

J is TRBJ2-1 and V is TRBV13, with 12 nucleotides matching TRBD2. J was trimmed by 7 bases and V by 5 bases; bases with no gene match: 9. The V gene's germline CDR1 is PRHDT and CDR2 FYEKMQ (reference sequence). The CDR3 is 16 amino acids. CDR3 residues: CASSTLTSGGSNEQFF. The CDR3 region has the DNA TGTGCCAGCAGCACCCTGACTAGCGGGGGAAGTAATGAGCAGTTCTTC.

The rearrangement joins TRBV7-8 to TRBJ2-1, with D tentatively TRBD2 (6 bases). CDR1 SGHVS and CDR2 FQNEAQ come from the germline V gene. V gave up 0 bases and J gave up 9 bases, with 9 bases separating them. There are 13 residues in the CDR3. The CDR3 sequence is CASSLAGRGEQFF. The DNA for the CDR3 is TGTGCCAGCAGCTTAGCTGGGCGGGGTGAGCAGTTCTTC.

The chain joins TRBV19 to TRBJ1-3; 9 nucleotides agree with TRBD1. CDR3 length equals 15 residues. CDR1 and CDR2 from the germline V gene are LNHDA and SQIVND (reference sequence). V lost 5 bases, J lost 7 bases, and 9 bases stayed unmatched. The CDR3 DNA reads as TGTGCCAGTAGTCCCCGGGACAGGGACGTCAACACCATATATTTT. Translating gives CASSPRDRDVNTIYF. Drawing the rest from reference TRBV19 and TRBJ1-3, the complete variable domain is DGGITQSPKYLFRKEGQNVTLSCEQNLNHDAMYWYRQDPGQGLRLIYYSQIVNDFQKGDIAEGYSVSREKKESFPLTVTSAQKNPTAFYLCASSPRDRDVNTIYFGEGSWLTVV.

As regards this clone: A read error may produce the germline difference seen at one junction end. The chain carries TRBV7-9 and TRBJ2-7, with D tentatively TRBD1 (5 bases). Germline loops: CDR1 SEHNR, CDR2 FQNEAQ (reference sequence). The CDR3 spans 13 residues. CDR3 region: CASSLGPTAQSGF. In DNA, the CDR3 is TGTGCCAGCAGCTTAGGCCCGACAGCCCAATCGGGTTTC.

The gene calls are TRBV19 and TRBJ2-5, with 8 bases that match TRBD2. The V segment lost 10 bases and the J segment 4 bases; nucleotides outside the gene matches: 8. This CDR3 region has 13 residues. Germline V gene data show CDR1 as LNHDA and CDR2 as SQIVND (reference sequence). Here the CDR3 reads CANSGIWGETQYF. CDR3 in DNA: TGTGCCAATAGCGGGATTTGGGGAGAGACCCAGTACTTC.

The CDR3 loop reads CASSTRTRARPQETQYF. The CDR3 nucleotides read TGTGCCAGTAGTACACGGACTAGAGCGCGACCGCAAGAGACCCAGTACTTC. The genes are TRBV19 and TRBJ2-5; 7 nucleotides agree with TRBD2. Germline loops: CDR1 LNHDA, CDR2 SQIVND (reference sequence). The length of the CDR3 is 17 residues. Unmatched junction bases numbered 13, after V lost 4 bases and J lost 2 bases.

V and J are TRBV25-1 and TRBJ1-5; 7 nucleotides match TRBD1. Germline assignment: CDR1 MGHDK and CDR2 SYGVNS. The CDR3 contains 15 residues. The V segment lost 3 bases and the J segment 4 bases; nucleotides outside the gene matches: 6. The CDR3 is CASSDAGTANQPQHF. The CDR3 nucleotides read TGTGCCAGCAGTGACGCCGGGACAGCTAATCAGCCCCAGCATTTT.

The chain has TRBV27 and TRBJ2-1, with a weak D call TRBD1 (6 bases). The germline V gene has CDR1 MNHEY and CDR2 SMNVEV (reference sequence). The CDR3 consists of 15 residues. V was shortened by 2 bases and J by 7 bases, with 15 bases between the two germline ends. The CDR3, as DNA: TGTGCCAGCAGTTTAGGAGGTAGAGGGGGTAATGAGCAGTTCTTC. This translates into CASSLGGRGGNEQFF.

This sequence joins TRBV6-1 and TRBJ2-3, with 15 bases that match TRBD2. Germline CDR1 is MNHNS and CDR2 is SASEGT. The length of the CDR3 is 19 residues. The V gene end was trimmed by 4 bases and the J gene end by 0 bases; junction bases not matched to a gene: 8. CDR3 DNA: TGTGCCAGCAGTGGCGGACTAGCGGGAGGGCCGTCTAGCACAGATACGCAGTATTTT. Its protein is CASSGGLAGGPSSTDTQYF.

The J gene is TRBJ1-2, the V gene TRBV28; 10 bases line up with TRBD1. The germline CDR1 and CDR2 sequences are MDHEN and SYDVKM. The CDR3 has 14 amino acids. Trimming removed 5 bases from V and 6 bases from J; junction bases left unmatched: 6. CDR3 in amino acids: CASSRTGGFNGYTF. The CDR3 coding sequence is TGTGCCAGCAGTCGGACAGGGGGGTTTAATGGCTACACCTTC.